The 5 T cell receptor beta chains below come from one sample, sequenced in a study of regulatory T cells in long-lasting Graves disease. The time point denotes: newly diagnosed GD, antithyroid drugs for less than 3 months. Extracted RNA from PBMCs served as the source of the TCR library. CDR3-region Arm-PCR and iRepertoire HTBI primers produced the TCR beta libraries. TCRdb processed the multiplex PCR reads anew with MiXCR; each CDR3 protein has one entry. Here the sample spans 350,000 to 500,000 distinct CDR3 sequences, 16% being singletons. The data were also submitted as part of a second study, on T cells in Graves' hyperthyroidism and ophthalmopathy.

This specimen was peripheral blood mononuclear cells (PBMCs), taken at new diagnosis, from a patient treated with antithyroid drugs. These receptors were collected from a woman aged 18 to 35 with Graves disease.

The chain joins TRBV24-1 to TRBJ1-5; D is perhaps TRBD1 (5 bases). Trimming pared 3 bases from V and 4 bases from J, leaving 15 bases between. The CDR3 is 16 amino acids. From germline, CDR1 is KGHDR and CDR2 SFDVKD. CDR3 residues: CATSDGVRGDNQPQHF. Written as DNA, the CDR3 is TGTGCCACCAGTGATGGGGTTAGGGGTGATAATCAGCCCCAGCATTTT.

V is TRBV29-1 and J is TRBJ2-7, with D possibly matching TRBD1 (5 bases). This CDR3 has 12 residues. V was cut by 7 bases and J by 6 bases, with 16 bases left in between. CDR1 and CDR2 (germline): SQVTM, ANQGSEA. The CDR3 here is CSAVDDSSEQYF. The CDR3 DNA reads as TGCAGCGCCGTAGACGACAGTTCCGAGCAGTACTTC.

This clonotype was seen many times. This chain connects TRBV6-1 to TRBJ2-3; D gene uncertain. In germline, CDR1 is MNHNS, CDR2 SASEGT. Trimming cost V 6 bases and J 2 bases, with 18 bases left between them. This CDR3 region has 16 residues. CDR3 bases: TGTGCCAGCAGCCAGATGGTGGTGACGCACACAGATACGCAGTATTTT. Translating it yields CASSQMVVTHTDTQYF.

This clonotype was detected many times. The V and J genes are TRBV28 and TRBJ2-3; 14 nucleotides agree with TRBD2. CDR1 and CDR2 from the germline V gene are MDHEN and SYDVKM. With V trimmed by 1 base and J by 8 bases, 11 bases remained unmatched. CDR3 size: 18 residues. The CDR3 sequence: CASSLYAVGLAGVGTQYF. The CDR3 coding sequence is TGTGCCAGCAGTTTATATGCAGTGGGACTAGCGGGAGTCGGTACGCAGTATTTT. Using reference TRBV28 and TRBJ2-3 for the parts outside the CDR3, the full variable domain is DVKVTQSSRYLVKRTGEKVFLECVQDMDHENMFWYRQDPGLGLRLIYFSYDVKMKEKGDIPEGYSVSREKKERFSLILESASTNQTSMYLCASSLYAVGLAGVGTQYFGPGTRLTVL.

Ten or more counts support this clonotype. The chain uses TRBV7-2 and TRBJ1-5; D not resolved. CDR1 and CDR2 from the germline V gene are SGHTA and FQGNSA. The V and J ends lost 2 bases and 0 bases respectively, with 8 bases between them. The CDR3 length is 15 residues. This chain's CDR3 is CASSLTRSSNQPQHF. As DNA, the CDR3 is TGTGCCAGCAGCTTAACACGGAGTAGCAATCAGCCCCAGCATTTT. The full variable domain, completed using reference TRBV7-2 and TRBJ1-5, is GAGVSQSPSNKVTEKGKDVELRCDPISGHTALYWYRQSLGQGLEFLIYFQGNSAPDKSGLPSDRFSAERTGGSVSTLTIQRTQQEDSAVYLCASSLTRSSNQPQHFGDGTRLSIL.